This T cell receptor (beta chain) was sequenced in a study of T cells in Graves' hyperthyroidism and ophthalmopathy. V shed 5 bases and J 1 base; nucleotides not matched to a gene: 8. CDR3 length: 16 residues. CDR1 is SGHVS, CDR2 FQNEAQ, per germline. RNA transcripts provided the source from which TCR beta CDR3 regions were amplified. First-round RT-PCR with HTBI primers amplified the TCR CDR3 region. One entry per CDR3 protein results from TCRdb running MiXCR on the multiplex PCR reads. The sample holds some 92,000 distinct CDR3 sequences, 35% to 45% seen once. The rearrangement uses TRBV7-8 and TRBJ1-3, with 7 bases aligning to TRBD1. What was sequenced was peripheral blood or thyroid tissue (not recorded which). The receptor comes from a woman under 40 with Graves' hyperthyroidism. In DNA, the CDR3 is TGTGCCAGCAGCCTTGAAGACAGGGAGTCTGGAAACACCATATATTTT. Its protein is CASSLEDRESGNTIYF.